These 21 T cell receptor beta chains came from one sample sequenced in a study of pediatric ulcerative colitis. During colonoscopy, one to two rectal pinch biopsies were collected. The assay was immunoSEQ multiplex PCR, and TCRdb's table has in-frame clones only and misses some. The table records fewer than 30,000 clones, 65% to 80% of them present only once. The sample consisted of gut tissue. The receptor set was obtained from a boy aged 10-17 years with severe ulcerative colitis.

The CDR3, as DNA: TGCGCCAGCAGTGAGTCTAGCGGTCGCTCCTACGAGCAGTACTTC. Translation gives CASSESSGRSYEQYF. The V gene is TRBV4-1, the J gene TRBJ2-7; the match to TRBD2 covers 7 bases. The CDR3 is 15 residues long. Germline lookup yields CDR1 MGHRA and CDR2 YSYEKL. With 6 bases clipped from V and 0 bases from J, the junction kept 8 bases outside the gene matches.

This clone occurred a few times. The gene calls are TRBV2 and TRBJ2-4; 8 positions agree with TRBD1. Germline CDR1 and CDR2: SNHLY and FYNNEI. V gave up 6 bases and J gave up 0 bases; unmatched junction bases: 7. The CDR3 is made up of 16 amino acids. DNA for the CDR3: TGTGCCAGCAGAGCCTCCAGGGGGCTAGCCAAAAACATTCAGTACTTC. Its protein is CASRASRGLAKNIQYF.

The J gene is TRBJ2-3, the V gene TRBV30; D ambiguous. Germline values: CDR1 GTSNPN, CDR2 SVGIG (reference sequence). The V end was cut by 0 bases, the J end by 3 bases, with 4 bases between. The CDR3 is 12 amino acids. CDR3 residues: CAWSVTTDTQYF. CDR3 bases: TGTGCCTGGAGTGTGACGACAGATACGCAGTATTTT.

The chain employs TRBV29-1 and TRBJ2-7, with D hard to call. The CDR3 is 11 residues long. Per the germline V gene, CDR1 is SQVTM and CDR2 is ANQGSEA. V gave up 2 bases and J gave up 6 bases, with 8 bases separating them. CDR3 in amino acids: CSVELRFEQYF. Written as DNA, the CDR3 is TGCAGCGTTGAACTCCGCTTCGAGCAGTACTTC.

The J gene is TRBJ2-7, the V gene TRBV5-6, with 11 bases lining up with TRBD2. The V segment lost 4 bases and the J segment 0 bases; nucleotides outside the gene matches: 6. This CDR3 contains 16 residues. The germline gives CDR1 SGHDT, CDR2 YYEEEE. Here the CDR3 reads CASSRPTSGSSYEQYF. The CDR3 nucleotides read TGTGCCAGCAGCAGGCCAACTAGCGGGAGCTCCTACGAGCAGTACTTC. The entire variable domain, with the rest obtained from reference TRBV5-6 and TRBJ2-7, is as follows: DAGVTQSPTHLIKTRGQQVTLRCSPKSGHDTVSWYQQALGQGPQFIFQYYEEEERQRGNFPDRFSGHQFPNYSSELNVNALLLGDSALYLCASSRPTSGSSYEQYFGPGTRLTVT.

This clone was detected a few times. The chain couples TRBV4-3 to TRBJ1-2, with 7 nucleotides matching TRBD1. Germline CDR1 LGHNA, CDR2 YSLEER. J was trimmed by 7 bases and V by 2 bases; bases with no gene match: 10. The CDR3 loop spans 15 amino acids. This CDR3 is CASSQLSTGPLGYTF. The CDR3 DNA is TGCGCCAGCAGCCAACTATCGACAGGGCCCCTTGGCTACACCTTC.

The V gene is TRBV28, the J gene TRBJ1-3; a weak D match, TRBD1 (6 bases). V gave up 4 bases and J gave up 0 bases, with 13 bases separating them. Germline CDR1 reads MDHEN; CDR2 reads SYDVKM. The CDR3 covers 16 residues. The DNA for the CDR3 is TGTGCCAGCAGTTCTCCGACAGGCTACTCTGGAAACACCATATATTTT. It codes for CASSSPTGYSGNTIYF.

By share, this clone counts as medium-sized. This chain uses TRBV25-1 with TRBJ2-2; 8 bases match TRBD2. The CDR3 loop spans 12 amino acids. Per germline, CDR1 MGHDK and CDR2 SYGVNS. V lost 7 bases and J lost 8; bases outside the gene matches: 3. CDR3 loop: CASIGLAGELFF. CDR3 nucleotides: TGTGCCAGCATTGGACTAGCTGGGGAGCTGTTTTTT. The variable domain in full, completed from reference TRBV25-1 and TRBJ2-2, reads EADIYQTPRYLVIGTGKKITLECSQTMGHDKMYWYQQDPGMELHLIHYSYGVNSTEKGDLSSESTVSRIRTEHFPLTLESARPSHTSQYLCASIGLAGELFFGEGSRLTVL.

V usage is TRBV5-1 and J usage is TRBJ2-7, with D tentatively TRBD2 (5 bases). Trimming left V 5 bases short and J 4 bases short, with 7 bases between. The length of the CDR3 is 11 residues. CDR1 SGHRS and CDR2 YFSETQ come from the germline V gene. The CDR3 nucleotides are TGCGCCAGCAGTCGGGATTACGAGCAGTACTTC. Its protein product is CASSRDYEQYF.

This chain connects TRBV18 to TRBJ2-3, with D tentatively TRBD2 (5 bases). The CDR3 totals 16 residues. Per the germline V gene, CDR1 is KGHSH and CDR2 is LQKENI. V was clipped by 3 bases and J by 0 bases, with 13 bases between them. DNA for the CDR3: TGTGCCAGCTCACCGATGGGCGGGCCTAGCACAGATACGCAGTATTTT. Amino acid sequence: CASSPMGGPSTDTQYF.

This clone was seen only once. The CDR3 loop reads CASSQAVSNQPQHF. Here the CDR3 DNA reads TGTGCCAGCAGCCAAGCGGTTAGCAATCAGCCCCAGCATTTT. The chain is built from TRBV4-2 and TRBJ1-5; D gene unclear. The germline V gene encodes CDR1 LGHNA and CDR2 YNFKEQ. The CDR3 is 14 amino acids. Trimming took off 1 base at V and 0 bases at J, with 4 bases between the two ends.

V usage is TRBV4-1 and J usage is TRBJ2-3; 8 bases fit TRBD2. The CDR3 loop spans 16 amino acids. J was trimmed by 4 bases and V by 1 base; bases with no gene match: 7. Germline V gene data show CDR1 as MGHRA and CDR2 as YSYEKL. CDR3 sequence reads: CASSQGPTSAPDTQYF. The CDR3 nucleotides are TGCGCCAGCAGCCAAGGGCCGACTAGCGCACCAGATACGCAGTATTTT.

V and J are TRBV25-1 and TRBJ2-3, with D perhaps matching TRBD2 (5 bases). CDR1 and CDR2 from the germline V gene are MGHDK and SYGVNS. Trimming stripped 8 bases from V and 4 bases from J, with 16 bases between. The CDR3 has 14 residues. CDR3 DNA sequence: TGTGCCAGCGGGGAGATTAGCATCGCAGATACGCAGTATTTT. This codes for CASGEISIADTQYF. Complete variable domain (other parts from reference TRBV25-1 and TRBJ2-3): EADIYQTPRYLVIGTGKKITLECSQTMGHDKMYWYQQDPGMELHLIHYSYGVNSTEKGDLSSESTVSRIRTEHFPLTLESARPSHTSQYLCASGEISIADTQYFGPGTRLTVL.

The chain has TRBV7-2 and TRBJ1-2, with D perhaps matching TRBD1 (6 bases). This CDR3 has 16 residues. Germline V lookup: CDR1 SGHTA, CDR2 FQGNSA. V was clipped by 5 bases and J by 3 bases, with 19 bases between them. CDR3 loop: CASSPNGQGGDYGYTF. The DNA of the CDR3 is TGTGCCAGCAGCCCCAACGGGCAAGGGGGGGACTATGGCTACACCTTC. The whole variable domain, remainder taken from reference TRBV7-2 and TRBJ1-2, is GAGVSQSPSNKVTEKGKDVELRCDPISGHTALYWYRQSLGQGLEFLIYFQGNSAPDKSGLPSDRFSAERTGGSVSTLTIQRTQQEDSAVYLCASSPNGQGGDYGYTFGSGTRLTVV.

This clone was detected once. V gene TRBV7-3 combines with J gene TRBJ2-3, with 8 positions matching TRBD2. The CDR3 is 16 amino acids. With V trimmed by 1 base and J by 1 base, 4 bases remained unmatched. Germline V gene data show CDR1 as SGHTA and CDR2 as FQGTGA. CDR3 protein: CASSLNPAGGTDTQYF. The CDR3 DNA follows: TGTGCCAGCAGCTTAAATCCAGCGGGGGGCACAGATACGCAGTATTTT. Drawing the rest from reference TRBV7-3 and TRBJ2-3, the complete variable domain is GAGVSQTPSNKVTEKGKYVELRCDPISGHTALYWYRQSLGQGPEFLIYFQGTGAADDSGLPNDRFFAVRPEGSVSTLKIQRTERGDSAVYLCASSLNPAGGTDTQYFGPGTRLTVL.

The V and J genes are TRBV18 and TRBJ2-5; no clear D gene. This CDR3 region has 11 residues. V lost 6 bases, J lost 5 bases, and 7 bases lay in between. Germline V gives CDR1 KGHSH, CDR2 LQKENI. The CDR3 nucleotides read TGTGCCAGCTCTCTGTCGGAGACCCAGTACTTC. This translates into CASSLSETQYF.

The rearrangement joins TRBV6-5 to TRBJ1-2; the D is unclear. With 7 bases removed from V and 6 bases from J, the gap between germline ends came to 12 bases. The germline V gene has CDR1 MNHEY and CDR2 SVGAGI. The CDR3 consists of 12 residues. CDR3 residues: CASTDATNGYTF. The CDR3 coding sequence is TGTGCCAGCACCGACGCGACAAATGGCTACACCTTC.

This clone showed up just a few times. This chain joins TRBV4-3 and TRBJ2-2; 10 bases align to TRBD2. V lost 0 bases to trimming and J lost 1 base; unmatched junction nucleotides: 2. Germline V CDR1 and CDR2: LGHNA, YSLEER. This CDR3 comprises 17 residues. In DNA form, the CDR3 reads TGCGCCAGCAGCCAAGAGGTAGCGGGAGGGAACACCGGGGAGCTGTTTTTT. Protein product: CASSQEVAGGNTGELFF.

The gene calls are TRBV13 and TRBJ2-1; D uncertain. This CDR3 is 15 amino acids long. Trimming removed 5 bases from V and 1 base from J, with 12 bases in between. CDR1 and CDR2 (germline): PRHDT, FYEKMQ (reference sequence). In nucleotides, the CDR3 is TGTGCCAGCAGCCGAGAACTCCGATCCTACAATGAGCAGTTCTTC. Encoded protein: CASSRELRSYNEQFF. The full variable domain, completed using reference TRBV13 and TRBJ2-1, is AAGVIQSPRHLIKEKRETATLKCYPIPRHDTVYWYQQGPGQDPQFLISFYEKMQSDKGSIPDRFSAQQFSDYHSELNMSSLELGDSALYFCASSRELRSYNEQFFGPGTRLTVL.

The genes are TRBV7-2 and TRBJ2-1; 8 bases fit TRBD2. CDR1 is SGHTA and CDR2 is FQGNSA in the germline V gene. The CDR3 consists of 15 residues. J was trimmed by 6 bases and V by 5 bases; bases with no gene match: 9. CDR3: CASSPHSGTRNEQFF. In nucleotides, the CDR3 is TGTGCCAGCAGCCCGCATAGCGGGACGCGCAATGAGCAGTTCTTC.

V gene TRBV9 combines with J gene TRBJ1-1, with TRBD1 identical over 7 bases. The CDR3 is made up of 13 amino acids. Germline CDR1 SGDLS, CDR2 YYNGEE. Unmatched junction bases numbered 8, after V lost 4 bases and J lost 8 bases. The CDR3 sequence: CASSKSATGEAFF. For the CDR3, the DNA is TGTGCCAGCAGCAAGAGCGCGACAGGGGAAGCTTTCTTT.